This T cell receptor beta chain originates from a study of blood T cells in healthy people across ages. General study findings and limits: Observed TCR beta diversity per million T cells went down as age went up. This fall followed a roughly linear course with age. Researchers said unsorted PBMCs prevented a conclusive naive versus antigen-experienced comparison.

This clonotype was recorded at least ten times. Its antigen remains unknown. The CDR3 loop spans 14 amino acids. Germline CDR1 SGHRS, CDR2 YFSETQ. Peripheral blood from each donor was collected in a volume of approximately 9.2 milliliters. A J-beta primer mix and a sample-barcoded 5' primer were used in a second PCR of about 7 to 12 cycles. One entry per CDR3 protein results from TCRdb running MiXCR on the 5' RACE reads. Among more than 650,000 distinct CDR3 sequences listed, approximately 24% were seen once. This sample also belongs to another study, concerning T cells of mothers and their children. From that study: Reads recorded for TCR beta CDR3 numbered over 9.5 million per mother and roughly 2.7 million per child.

This TCR came from a boy between 10 and 17 years old in good health. The V gene is TRBV5-1, the J gene TRBJ2-5, with unresolved D. The J call could be wrong; TRBJ2-7 is a better fit for the DNA end. The sequenced material came from blood. The DNA for the CDR3 is TGCGCCAGCAGCTTGGCTTCGGGTTCCTACGAGCAGTACTTC. It specifies CASSLASGSYEQYF.